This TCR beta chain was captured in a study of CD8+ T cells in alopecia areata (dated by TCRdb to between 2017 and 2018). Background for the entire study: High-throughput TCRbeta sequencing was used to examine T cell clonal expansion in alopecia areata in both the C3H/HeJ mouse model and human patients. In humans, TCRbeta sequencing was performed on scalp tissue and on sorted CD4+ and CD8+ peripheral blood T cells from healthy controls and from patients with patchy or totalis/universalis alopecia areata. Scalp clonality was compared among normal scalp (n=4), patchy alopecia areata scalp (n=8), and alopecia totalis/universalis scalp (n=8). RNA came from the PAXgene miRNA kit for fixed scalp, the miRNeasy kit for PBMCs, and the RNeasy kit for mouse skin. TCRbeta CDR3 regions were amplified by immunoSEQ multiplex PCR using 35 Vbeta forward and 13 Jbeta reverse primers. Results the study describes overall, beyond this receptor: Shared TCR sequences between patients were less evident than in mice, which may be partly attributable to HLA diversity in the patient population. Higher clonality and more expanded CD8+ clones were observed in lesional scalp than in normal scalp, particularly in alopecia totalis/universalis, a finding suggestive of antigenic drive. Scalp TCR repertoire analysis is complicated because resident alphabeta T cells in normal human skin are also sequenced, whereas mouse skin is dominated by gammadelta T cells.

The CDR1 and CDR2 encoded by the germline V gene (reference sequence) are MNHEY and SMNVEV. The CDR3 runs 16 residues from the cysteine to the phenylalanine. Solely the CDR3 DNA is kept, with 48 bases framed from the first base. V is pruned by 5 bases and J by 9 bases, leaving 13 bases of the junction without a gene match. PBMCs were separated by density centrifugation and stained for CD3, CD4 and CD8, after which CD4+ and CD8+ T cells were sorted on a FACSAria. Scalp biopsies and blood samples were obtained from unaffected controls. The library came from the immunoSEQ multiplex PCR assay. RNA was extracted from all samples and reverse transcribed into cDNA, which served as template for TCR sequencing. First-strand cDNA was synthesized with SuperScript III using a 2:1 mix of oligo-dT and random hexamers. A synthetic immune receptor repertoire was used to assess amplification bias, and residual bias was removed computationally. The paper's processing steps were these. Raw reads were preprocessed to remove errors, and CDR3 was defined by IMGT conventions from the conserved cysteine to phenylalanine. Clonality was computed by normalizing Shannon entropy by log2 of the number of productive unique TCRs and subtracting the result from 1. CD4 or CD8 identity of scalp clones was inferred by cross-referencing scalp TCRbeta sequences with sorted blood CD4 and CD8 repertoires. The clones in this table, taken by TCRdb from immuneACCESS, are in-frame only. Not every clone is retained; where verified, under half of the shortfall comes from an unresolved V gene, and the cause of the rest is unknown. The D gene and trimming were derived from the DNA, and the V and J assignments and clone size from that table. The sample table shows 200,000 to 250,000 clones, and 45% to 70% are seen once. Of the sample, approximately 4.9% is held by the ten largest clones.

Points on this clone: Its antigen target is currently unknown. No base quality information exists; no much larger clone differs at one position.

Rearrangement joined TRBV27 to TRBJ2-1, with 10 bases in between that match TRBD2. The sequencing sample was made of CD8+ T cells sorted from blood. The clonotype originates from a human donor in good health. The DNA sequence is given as TGTGCCAGCAGTGGCTCGCGTCTAGCGGGGGTGGGTGAGCAGTTCTTC. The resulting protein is CASSGSRLAGVGEQFF.